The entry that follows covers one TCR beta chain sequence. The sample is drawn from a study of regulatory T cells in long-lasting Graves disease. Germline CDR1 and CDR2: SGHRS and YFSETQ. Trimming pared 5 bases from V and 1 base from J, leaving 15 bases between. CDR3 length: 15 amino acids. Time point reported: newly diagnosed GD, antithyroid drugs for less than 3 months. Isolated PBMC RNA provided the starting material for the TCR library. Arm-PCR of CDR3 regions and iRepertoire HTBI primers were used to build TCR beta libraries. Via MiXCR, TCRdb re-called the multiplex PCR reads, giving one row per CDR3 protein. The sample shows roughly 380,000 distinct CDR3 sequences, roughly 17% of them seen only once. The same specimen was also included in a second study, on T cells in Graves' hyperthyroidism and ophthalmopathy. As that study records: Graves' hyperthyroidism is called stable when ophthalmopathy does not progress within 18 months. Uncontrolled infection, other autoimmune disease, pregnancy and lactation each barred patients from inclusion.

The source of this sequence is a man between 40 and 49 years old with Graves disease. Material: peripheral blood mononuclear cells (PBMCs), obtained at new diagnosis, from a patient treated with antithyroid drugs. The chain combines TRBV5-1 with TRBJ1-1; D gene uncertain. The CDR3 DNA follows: TGCGCCAGCAGAATTACCGGGCACACGAACACTGAAGCTTTCTTT. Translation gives CASRITGHTNTEAFF.